This section outlines one TCR beta chain sequence together with its context. Antigen unknown. Germline CDR1 is MNHEY and CDR2 is SVGAGI. The CDR3 runs 15 residues. V was clipped by 5 bases and J by 3 bases, with 16 bases between them. The record originates from a study of T cells in narcolepsy. Study observations and caveats: No autoreactive T cell clone sequences appeared in some memory CD4+ repertoires. Autoreactive clonotypes reportedly recurred in blood of same and different patients, not controls. Comparing one patient's CSF and blood CD4+ clonotypes highlighted HCRT- and TRIB2-specific autoreactive clonotypes.

Only in-frame clones appear in the TCRdb table, and some are missing; sequencing was by immunoSEQ multiplex PCR. The repertoire has 20,000 to 25,000 clones, 85% of them found once; the top ten carry 1.3%. This chain uses TRBV6-5 with TRBJ1-2, with D possibly being TRBD1 (5 bases). The TCR sequence derives from a human donor with narcolepsy. Sample: CD45RA- memory CD4+ T cells from PBMCs. The chain's CDR3 is CASSVMLGVDYGYTF. The CDR3 DNA sequence: TGTGCCAGCAGTGTAATGTTAGGGGTCGACTATGGCTACACCTTC.